The T cell receptor beta chain described here comes from a study of cytomegalovirus exposure and HLA in healthy donors. Looking at the study overall: The 120 or so validation repertoires and the roughly 700 first-cohort repertoires shared a platform, a later analysis reported.

General observations from the study: Associated with cytomegalovirus, according to the listing, were 150 to 200 TCR beta chains. Whilst most TCR sequences proved rare, a subset of public TCRs occurred across many donors.

The donors belonged to the approximately 120-subject validation cohort, separate from the roughly 650-subject first cohort. About this clone: Its cognate antigen is unknown.

The CDR3 sequence is 16 residues long. Germline CDR1 and CDR2: SEHNR and FQNEAQ (reference sequence). Trimming took 5 bases from V and 3 from J, leaving 17 bases between them. Sequenced by immunoSEQ multiplex PCR; TCRdb stores in-frame clones only, minus some. The profile covers 47,000 or so clones, with around 94% appearing a single time and around 1.4% taken by the ten largest. The clonotype originates from a man aged 18 to 29 in good health and CMV-seronegative. Sequencing was performed on PBMCs. The chain joins TRBV7-9 to TRBJ2-1, with a possible D match to TRBD1 (6 bases). This chain's CDR3 is CASSGTLGGYYNEQFF. The CDR3 nucleotides are TGTGCCAGCAGCGGGACCCTAGGGGGTTACTACAATGAGCAGTTCTTC.